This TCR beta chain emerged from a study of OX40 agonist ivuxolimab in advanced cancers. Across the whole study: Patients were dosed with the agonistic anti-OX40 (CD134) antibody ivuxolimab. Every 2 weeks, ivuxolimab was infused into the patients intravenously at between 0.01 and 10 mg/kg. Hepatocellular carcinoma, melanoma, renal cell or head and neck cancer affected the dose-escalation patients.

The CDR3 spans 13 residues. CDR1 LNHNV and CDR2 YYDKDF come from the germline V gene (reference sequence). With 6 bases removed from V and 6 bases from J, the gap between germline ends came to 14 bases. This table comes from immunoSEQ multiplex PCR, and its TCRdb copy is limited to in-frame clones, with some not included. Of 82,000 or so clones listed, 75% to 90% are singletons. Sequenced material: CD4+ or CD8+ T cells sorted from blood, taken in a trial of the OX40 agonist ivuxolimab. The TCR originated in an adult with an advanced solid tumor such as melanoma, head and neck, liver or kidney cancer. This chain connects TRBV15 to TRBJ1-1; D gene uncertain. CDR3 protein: CATSLLVGAEAFF. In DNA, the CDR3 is TGTGCCACCAGTCTGTTAGTCGGTGCTGAAGCTTTCTTT.